This is a list of T cell receptor beta chains from one sample in a study of early T cells in non-severe SARS-CoV-2 infection. TCRdb fed the 5' RACE reads into MiXCR, producing one record per CDR3 protein. In the table there are about 110,000 distinct CDR3 sequences, roughly 12% of which are singletons. This material consisted of whole blood, taken at baseline. The receptors here all came from an adult who was a healthcare worker with PCR-confirmed SARS-CoV-2 infection or an uninfected control (not recorded which). CDR3s include the opening cysteine and the closing phenylalanine or tryptophan. The order of the fields is V gene, CDR3 protein.

TRBV6-5,CASSTRPQVYRLDNEQFF
TRBV28,CASELQGASNTEAFF
TRBV11-3,CASSSSGTERPYEQYF
TRBV11-2,CASSLQFSGSMETQYF
TRBV20-1,CSAPAGAQETQYF
TRBV27,CASSLFGNQPQHF
TRBV4-2,CASSQGGSGANVLTF
TRBV7-9,CASSPLDRDNYGYTF
TRBV4-1,CASSPNAGAGYNEQFF
TRBV2,CASNWQNYNEQFF
TRBV6-6,CASRGSNTGELFF
TRBV12-3/TRBV12-4,CASSLGQGADYGYTF